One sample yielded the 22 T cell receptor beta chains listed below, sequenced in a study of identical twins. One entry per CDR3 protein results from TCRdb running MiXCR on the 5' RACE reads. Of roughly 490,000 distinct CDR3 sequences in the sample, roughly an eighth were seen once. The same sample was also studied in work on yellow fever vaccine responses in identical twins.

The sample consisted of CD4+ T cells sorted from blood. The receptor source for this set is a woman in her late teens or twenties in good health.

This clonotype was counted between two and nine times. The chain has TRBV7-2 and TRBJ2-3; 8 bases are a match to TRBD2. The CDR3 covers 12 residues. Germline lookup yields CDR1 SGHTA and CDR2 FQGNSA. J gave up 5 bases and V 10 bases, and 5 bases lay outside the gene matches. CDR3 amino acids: CATGGAGDTQYF. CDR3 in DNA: TGTGCCACGGGGGGGGCGGGAGATACGCAGTATTTT.

The CDR3 DNA follows: TGTGCCAGCAGTCCACTAGCGGGGGGACCGAACACCGGGGAGCTGTTTTTT. Residues: CASSPLAGGPNTGELFF. The chain is built from TRBV6-4 and TRBJ2-2, with 12 bases aligning to TRBD2. The CDR3 consists of 17 residues. Germline V gene lookup returns CDR1 MRHNA and CDR2 SNTAGT. The junction had 4 bases not matched to a gene; V was cut back by 5 bases and J by 0 bases.

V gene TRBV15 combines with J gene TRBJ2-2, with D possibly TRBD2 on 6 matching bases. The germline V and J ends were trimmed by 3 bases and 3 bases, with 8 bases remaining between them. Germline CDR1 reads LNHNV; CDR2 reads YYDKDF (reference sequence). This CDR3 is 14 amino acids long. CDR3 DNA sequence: TGTGCCACCAGCAGGGACTATTACACCGGGGAGCTGTTTTTT. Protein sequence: CATSRDYYTGELFF. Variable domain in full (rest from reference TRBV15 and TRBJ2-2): DAMVIQNPRYQVTQFGKPVTLSCSQTLNHNVMYWYQQKSSQAPKLLFHYYDKDFNNEADTPDNFQSRRPNTSFCFLDIRSPGLGDTAMYLCATSRDYYTGELFFGEGSRLTVL.

The CDR3 loop reads CASSLIGEGTGELFF. The CDR3 nucleotides are TGTGCCAGCAGTTTAATCGGGGAAGGCACCGGGGAGCTGTTTTTT. The chain carries TRBV12-3 or TRBV12-4 and TRBJ2-2; tentatively, D is TRBD2 (5 bases). The germline V and J ends were trimmed by 2 bases and 4 bases, with 11 bases remaining between them. CDR3 length: 15 residues.

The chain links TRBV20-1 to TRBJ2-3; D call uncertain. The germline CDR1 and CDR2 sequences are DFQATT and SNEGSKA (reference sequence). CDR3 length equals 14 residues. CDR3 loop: CSARAGTSTDTQYF. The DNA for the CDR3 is TGCAGCGCCCGAGCAGGCACTAGCACAGATACGCAGTATTTT.

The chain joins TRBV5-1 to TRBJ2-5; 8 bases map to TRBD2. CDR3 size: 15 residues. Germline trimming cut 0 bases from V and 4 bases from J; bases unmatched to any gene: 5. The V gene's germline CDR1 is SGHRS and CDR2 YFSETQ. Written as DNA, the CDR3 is TGCGCCAGCAGCTTGGAGGGACTAGAGACAGAGACCCAGTACTTC. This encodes CASSLEGLETETQYF. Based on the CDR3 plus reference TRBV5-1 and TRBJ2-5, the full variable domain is KAGVTQTPRYLIKTRGQQVTLSCSPISGHRSVSWYQQTPGQGLQFLFEYFSETQRNKGNFPGRFSGRQFSNSRSEMNVSTLELGDSALYLCASSLEGLETETQYFGPGTRLLVL.

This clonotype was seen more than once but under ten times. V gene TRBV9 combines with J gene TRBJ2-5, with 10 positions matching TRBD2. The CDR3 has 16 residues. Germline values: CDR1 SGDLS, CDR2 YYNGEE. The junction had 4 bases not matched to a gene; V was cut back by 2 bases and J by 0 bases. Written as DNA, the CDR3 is TGTGCCAGCAGCGTTAATAGCGGGAGGTACCAAGAGACCCAGTACTTC. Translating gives CASSVNSGRYQETQYF.

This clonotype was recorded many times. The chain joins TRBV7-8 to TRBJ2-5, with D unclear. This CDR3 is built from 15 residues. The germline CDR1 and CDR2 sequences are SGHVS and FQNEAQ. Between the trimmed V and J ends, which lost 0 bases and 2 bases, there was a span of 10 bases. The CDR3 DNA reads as TGTGCCAGCAGCTTAGCTAGGGATTTTCAAGAGACCCAGTACTTC. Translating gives CASSLARDFQETQYF.

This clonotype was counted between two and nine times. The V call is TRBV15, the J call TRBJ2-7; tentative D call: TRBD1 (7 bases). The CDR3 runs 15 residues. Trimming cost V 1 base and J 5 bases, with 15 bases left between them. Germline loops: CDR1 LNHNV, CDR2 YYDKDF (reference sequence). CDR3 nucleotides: TGTGCCACCAGCAGAGTAACAACAGGGGAGGACGAGCAGTACTTC. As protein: CATSRVTTGEDEQYF.

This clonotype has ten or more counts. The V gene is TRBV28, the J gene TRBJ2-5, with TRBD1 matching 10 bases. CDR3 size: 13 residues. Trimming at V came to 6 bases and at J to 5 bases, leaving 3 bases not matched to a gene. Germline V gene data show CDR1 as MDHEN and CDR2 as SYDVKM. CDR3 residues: CASRTGGRETQYF. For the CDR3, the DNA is TGTGCCAGCAGGACAGGGGGCCGGGAGACCCAGTACTTC.

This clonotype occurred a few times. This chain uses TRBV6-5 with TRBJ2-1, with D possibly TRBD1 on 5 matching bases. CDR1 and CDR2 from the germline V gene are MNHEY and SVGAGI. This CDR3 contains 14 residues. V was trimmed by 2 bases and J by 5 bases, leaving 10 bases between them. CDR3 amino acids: CASSYKWGNNEQFF. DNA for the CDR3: TGTGCCAGCAGTTACAAGTGGGGCAACAATGAGCAGTTCTTC.

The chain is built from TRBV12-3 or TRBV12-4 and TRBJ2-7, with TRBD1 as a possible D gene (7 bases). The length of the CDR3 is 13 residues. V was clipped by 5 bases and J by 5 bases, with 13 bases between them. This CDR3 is CASSPGGSHEQYF. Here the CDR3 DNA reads TGTGCCAGCAGTCCAGGGGGGAGCCACGAGCAGTACTTC.

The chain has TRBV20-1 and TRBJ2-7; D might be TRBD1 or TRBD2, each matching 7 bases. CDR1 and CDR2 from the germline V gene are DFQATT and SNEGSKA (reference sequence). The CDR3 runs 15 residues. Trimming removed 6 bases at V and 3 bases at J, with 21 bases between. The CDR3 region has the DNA TGCAGTGCCCCCCCCCCGGGCAGGGGGGGCTACGAGCAGTACTTC. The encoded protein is CSAPPPGRGGYEQYF.

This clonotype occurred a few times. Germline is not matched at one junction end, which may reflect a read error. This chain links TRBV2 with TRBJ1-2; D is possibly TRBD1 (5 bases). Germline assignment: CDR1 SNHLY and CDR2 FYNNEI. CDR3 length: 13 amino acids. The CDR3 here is CASSPDSDYGYTF. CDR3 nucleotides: TGTGCCAGCAGTCCAGACAGCGACTATGGTTACACCTTC.

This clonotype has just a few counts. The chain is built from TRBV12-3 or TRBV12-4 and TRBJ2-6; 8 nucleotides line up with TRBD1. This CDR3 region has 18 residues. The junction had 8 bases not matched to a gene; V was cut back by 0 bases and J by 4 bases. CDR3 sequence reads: CASSLAARGRSGANVLTF. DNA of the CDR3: TGTGCCAGCAGTTTAGCGGCCAGGGGGCGCTCCGGGGCCAACGTCCTGACTTTC.

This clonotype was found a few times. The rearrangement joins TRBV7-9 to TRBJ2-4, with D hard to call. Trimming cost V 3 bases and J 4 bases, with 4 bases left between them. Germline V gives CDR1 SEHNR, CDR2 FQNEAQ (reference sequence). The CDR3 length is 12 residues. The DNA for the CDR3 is TGTGCCAGCAGCTTCTCTAAAAACATTCAGTACTTC. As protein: CASSFSKNIQYF.

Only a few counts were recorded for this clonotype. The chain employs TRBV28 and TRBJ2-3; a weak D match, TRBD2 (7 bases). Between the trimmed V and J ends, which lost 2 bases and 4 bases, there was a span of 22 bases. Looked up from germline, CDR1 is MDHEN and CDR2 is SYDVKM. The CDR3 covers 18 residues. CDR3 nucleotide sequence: TGTGCCAGCAGTTTACCCCTCGGGGGCGGGAGAATGTCAGATACGCAGTATTTT. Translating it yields CASSLPLGGGRMSDTQYF.

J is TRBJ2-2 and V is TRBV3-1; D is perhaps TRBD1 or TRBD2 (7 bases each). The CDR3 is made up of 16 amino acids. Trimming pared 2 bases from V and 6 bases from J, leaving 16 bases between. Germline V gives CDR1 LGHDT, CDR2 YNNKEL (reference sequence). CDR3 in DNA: TGTGCCAGCAGCCAACCCAGGGGGGGGCCTGCCGGGGAGCTGTTTTTT. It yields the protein CASSQPRGGPAGELFF.

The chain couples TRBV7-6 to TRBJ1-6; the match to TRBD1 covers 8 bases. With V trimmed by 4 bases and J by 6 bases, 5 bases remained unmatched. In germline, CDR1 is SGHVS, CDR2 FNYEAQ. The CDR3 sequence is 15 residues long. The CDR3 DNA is TGTGCCAGCAGCTCAAGACAGGGGCCTAATTCACCCCTCCACTTT. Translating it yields CASSSRQGPNSPLHF.

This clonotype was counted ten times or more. The CDR3 nucleotides read TGCAGTGCTAGCCCACAGGAAAGGCAGTACTTC. This gives the protein CSASPQERQYF. This chain uses TRBV20-1 with TRBJ2-4; TRBD1 is a possible D gene (5 bases). From germline, CDR1 is DFQATT and CDR2 SNEGSKA (reference sequence). This CDR3 comprises 11 residues. With 3 bases removed from V and 13 bases from J, the gap between germline ends came to 13 bases.

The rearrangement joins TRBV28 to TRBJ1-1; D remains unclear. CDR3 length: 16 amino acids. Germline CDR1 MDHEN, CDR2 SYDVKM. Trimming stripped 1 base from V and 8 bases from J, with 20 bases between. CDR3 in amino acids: CASSLFPQSGPREAFF. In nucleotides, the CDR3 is TGTGCCAGCAGTTTATTCCCTCAATCCGGGCCCCGGGAAGCTTTCTTT.

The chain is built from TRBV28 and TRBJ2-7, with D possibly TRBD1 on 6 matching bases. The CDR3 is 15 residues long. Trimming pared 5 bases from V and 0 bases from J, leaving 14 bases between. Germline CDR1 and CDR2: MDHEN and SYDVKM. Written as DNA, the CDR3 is TGTGCCAGCAGTACGACAGGTTTTAGCTCCTACGAGCAGTACTTC. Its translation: CASSTTGFSSYEQYF.